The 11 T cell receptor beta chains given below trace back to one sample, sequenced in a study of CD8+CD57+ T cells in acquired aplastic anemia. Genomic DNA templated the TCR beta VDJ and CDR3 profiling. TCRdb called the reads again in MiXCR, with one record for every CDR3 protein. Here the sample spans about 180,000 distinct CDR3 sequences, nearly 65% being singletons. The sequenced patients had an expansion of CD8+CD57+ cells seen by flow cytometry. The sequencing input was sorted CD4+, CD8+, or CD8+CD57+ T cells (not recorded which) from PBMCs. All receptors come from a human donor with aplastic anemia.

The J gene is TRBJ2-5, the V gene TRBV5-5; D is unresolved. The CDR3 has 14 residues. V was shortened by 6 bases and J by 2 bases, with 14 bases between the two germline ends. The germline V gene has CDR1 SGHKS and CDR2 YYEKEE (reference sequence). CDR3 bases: TGTGCCAGCAACCTTCTGGACGCGCAAGAGACCCAGTACTTC. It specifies CASNLLDAQETQYF.

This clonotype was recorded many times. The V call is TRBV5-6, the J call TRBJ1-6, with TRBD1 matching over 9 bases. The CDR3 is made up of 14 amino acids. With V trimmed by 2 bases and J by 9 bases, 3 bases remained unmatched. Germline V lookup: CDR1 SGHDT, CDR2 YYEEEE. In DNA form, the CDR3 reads TGTGCCAGCAGCTTCGGACAGGGGAGTTCACCCCTCCACTTT. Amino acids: CASSFGQGSSPLHF.

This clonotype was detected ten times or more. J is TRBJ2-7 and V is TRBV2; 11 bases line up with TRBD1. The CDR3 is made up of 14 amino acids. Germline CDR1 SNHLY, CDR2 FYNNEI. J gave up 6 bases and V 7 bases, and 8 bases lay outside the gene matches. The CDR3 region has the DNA TGTGCCAGCACCTGGACAGGGGGCTTGGGCGAGCAGTACTTC. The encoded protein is CASTWTGGLGEQYF. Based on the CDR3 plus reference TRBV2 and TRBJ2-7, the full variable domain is EPEVTQTPSHQVTQMGQEVILRCVPISNHLYFYWYRQILGQKVEFLVSFYNNEISEKSEIFDDQFSVERPDGSNFTLKIRSTKLEDSAMYFCASTWTGGLGEQYFGPGTRLTVT.

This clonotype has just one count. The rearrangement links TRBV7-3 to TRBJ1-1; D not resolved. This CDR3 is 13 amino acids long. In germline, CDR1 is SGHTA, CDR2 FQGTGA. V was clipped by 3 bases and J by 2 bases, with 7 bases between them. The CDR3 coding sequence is TGTGCCAGCAGCTTTGTGGCTAACACTGAAGCTTTCTTT. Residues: CASSFVANTEAFF. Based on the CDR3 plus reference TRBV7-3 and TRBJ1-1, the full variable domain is GAGVSQTPSNKVTEKGKYVELRCDPISGHTALYWYRQSLGQGPEFLIYFQGTGAADDSGLPNDRFFAVRPEGSVSTLKIQRTERGDSAVYLCASSFVANTEAFFGQGTRLTVV.

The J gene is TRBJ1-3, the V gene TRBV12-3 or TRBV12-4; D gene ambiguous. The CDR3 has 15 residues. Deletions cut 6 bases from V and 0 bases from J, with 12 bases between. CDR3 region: CASSPAINSGNTIYF. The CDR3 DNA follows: TGTGCCAGCAGCCCTGCAATAAACTCTGGAAACACCATATATTTT.

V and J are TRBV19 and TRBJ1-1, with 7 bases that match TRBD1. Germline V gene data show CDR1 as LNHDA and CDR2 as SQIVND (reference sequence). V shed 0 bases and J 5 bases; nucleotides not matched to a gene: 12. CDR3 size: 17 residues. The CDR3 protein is CASSIDQTTGARTEAFF. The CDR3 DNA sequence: TGTGCCAGTAGTATAGATCAGACTACAGGGGCGAGGACTGAAGCTTTCTTT.

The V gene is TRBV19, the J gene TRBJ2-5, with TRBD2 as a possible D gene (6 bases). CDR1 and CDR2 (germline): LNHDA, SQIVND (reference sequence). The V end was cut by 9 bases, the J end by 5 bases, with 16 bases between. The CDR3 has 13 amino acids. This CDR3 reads CASSSQGGETQYF. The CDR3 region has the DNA TGTGCCAGCAGCTCCCAGGGAGGCGAGACCCAGTACTTC.

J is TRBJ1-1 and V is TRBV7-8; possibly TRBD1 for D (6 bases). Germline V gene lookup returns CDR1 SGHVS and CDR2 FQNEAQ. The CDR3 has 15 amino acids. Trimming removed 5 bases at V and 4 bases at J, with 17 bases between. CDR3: CASSTRGGRSTEAFF. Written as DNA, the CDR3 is TGTGCCAGCAGCACCCGAGGGGGACGTAGCACTGAAGCTTTCTTT. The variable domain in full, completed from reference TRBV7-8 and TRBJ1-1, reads GAGVSQSPRYKVAKRGQDVALRCDPISGHVSLFWYQQALGQGPEFLTYFQNEAQLDKSGLPSDRFFAERPEGSVSTLKIQRTQQEDSAVYLCASSTRGGRSTEAFFGQGTRLTVV.

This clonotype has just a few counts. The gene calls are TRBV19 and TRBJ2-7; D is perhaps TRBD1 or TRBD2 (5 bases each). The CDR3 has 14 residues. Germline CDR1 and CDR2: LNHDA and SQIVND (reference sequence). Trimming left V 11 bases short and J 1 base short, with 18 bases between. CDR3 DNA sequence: TGTGCCCTGGGGCTGGTGGGAGTGTCCTACGAGCAGTACTTC. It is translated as CALGLVGVSYEQYF.

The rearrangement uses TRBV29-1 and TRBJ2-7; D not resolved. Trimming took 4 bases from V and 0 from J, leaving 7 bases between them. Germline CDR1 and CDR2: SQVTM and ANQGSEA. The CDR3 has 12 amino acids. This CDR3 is CSVGVGSYEQYF. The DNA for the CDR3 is TGCAGCGTTGGGGTGGGCTCCTACGAGCAGTACTTC.

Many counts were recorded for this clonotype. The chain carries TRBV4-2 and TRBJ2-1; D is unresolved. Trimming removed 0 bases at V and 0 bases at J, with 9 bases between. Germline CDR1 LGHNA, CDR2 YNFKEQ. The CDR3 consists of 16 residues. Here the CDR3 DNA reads TGTGCCAGCAGCCAAGAAGCTACGACCTCCTACAATGAGCAGTTCTTC. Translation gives CASSQEATTSYNEQFF.